This TCR beta chain was recorded in a study of T cells after somatic rescue of genetic block. This table comes from immunoSEQ multiplex PCR, and its TCRdb copy is limited to in-frame clones, with some not included. This sample has approximately 15,000 clones; approximately 72% occur once, and the top ten carry less than 25%. This TCR was recovered from a boy between 10 and 17 years old. Sample: peripheral blood mononuclear cells (PBMCs).

In DNA form, the CDR3 reads TGTGCCAGCAGCTTAGTAGAGGGCGGGACCCAGTACTTC. This gives the protein CASSLVEGGTQYF. This sequence joins TRBV11-1 and TRBJ2-5; TRBD2 might be the D (5 bases). CDR3 length equals 13 residues. Germline CDR1 reads SGHAT; CDR2 reads FQDESV (reference sequence). V lost 1 base and J lost 7, with 10 bases in between.